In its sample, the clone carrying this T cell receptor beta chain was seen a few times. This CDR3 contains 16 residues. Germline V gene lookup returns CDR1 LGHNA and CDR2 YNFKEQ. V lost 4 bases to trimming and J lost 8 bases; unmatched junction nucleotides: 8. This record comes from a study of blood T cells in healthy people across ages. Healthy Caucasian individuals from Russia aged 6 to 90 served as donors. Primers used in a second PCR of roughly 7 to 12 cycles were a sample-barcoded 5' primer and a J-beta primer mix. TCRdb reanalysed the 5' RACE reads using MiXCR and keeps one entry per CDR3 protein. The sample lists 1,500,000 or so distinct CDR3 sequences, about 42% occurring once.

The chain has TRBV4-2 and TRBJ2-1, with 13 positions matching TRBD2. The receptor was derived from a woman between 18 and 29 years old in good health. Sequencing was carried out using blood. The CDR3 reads CASSPRTSGSSDEQFF. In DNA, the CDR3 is TGTGCCAGCAGCCCTAGGACTAGCGGGAGCTCGGATGAGCAGTTCTTC.